This entry features one TCR beta chain sequence. These data are taken from a study of blood T cell repertoires in COVID-19. On the study more broadly: Researchers got acute and convalescent COVID-19 samples from the United States, Italy and Spain. From T cells, B-cell-depleted T cells, or PBMCs came the material, which was cDNA or gDNA.

The CDR3 length is 14 residues. The trim removed 6 bases at V and 2 bases at J, leaving 8 bases unmatched. The germline V gene has CDR1 GTSNPN and CDR2 SVGIG (reference sequence). Original processing notes: The assay estimated nucleated cells by amplifying reference gene primers. The data were produced by immunoSEQ multiplex PCR, yet TCRdb's version contains in-frame clones alone and is incomplete. That table is the source of V, J and clone size, and D and trimming were worked out from the DNA. The data show 300,000 to 350,000 clones, with around four fifths seen just once and approximately 3% held by the top ten.

The sequenced material came from peripheral blood. The receptor was isolated from a man aged 30-40 years with active or convalescent COVID-19. This rearrangement joins TRBV30 to TRBJ2-7; 9 nucleotides align to TRBD1. The CDR3 DNA reads TGTGCCTGCGGGCTGGGACAGGGACCCTACGAGCAGTACTTC. It translates to CACGLGQGPYEQYF.